A selection of T cell receptor beta chains follows, all from one sample in a study of T cell changes during pregnancy in multiple sclerosis. The table came from immunoSEQ multiplex PCR; TCRdb's copy has only in-frame clones and leaves some out. The repertoire holds more than 55,000 clones, with more than 85% as singletons. Sequencing was performed on peripheral blood, taken in the first trimester of pregnancy. All receptors come from a female donor with multiple sclerosis, enrolled in a pregnancy study. The CDR3 runs from the conserved cysteine through the conserved F or W. The D gene is left open where the match is weak. Clone size, where shown, is once, few, many, or a class for clones that have expanded.

>TRBJ2-1|15|.|TRBV9|TRBD2
CASSTIAGGFGEQFF
TGTGCCAGCAGCACAATAGCGGGGGGGTTCGGTGAGCAGTTCTTC
>TRBJ2-2|16|.|TRBV18|.
CASSPLVGGLAGELFF
TGTGCCAGCTCGCCCCTAGTGGGGGGGCTGGCCGGGGAGCTGTTTTTT
>TRBJ2-1|15|.|TRBV6-4|TRBD2
CASSEWAGGYNEQFF
TGTGCCAGCAGTGAATGGGCGGGGGGATACAATGAGCAGTTCTTC
>TRBJ1-5|15|.|TRBV5-1|.
CASSLAGAGDQPQHF
TGCGCCAGCAGCTTGGCAGGGGCAGGGGATCAGCCCCAGCATTTT
>TRBJ1-5|13|.|TRBV19|TRBD1
CASWGQGNQPQHF
TGTGCCAGTTGGGGACAGGGTAATCAGCCCCAGCATTTT
>TRBJ1-3|16|.|TRBV7-3|TRBD1
CASSLTRGGLGNTIYF
TGTGCCAGCAGCTTAACGCGAGGGGGCCTTGGAAACACCATATATTTT
>TRBJ1-1|13|.|TRBV12-5|.
CASSGGWDSEAFF
TGTGCTAGTTCGGGCGGGTGGGACTCTGAAGCTTTCTTT
>TRBJ2-2|15|.|TRBV9|.
CASSVEDSGTGELFF
TGTGCCAGCAGCGTAGAGGACAGCGGCACCGGGGAGCTGTTTTTT
>TRBJ1-5|14|.|TRBV6-1|.
CASKGPGATQPQHF
TGTGCCAGCAAGGGCCCGGGAGCCACTCAGCCCCAGCATTTT
>TRBJ2-6|18|.|TRBV19|TRBD1
CASSPWPGQGGPSPVLTF
TGTGCCAGTAGTCCATGGCCGGGACAGGGGGGTCCCTCCCCTGTCCTGACTTTC
>TRBJ2-7|14|.|TRBV6-1|TRBD1
CASRGQGGFYEQYF
TGTGCCAGCAGGGGACAGGGGGGTTTCTACGAGCAGTACTTC
>TRBJ2-7|16|.|TRBV4-3|TRBD1
CASSQEFSGGSYEQYF
TGCGCCAGCAGCCAAGAGTTTTCAGGGGGCTCCTACGAGCAGTACTTC
>TRBJ2-1|16|.|TRBV7-2|TRBD2
CASSPGRVGGVREQFF
TGTGCCAGCAGCCCCGGTCGGGTCGGGGGGGTCCGTGAGCAGTTCTTC
>TRBJ2-6|15|.|TRBV7-3|.
CASSLRSSGANVLTF
TGTGCCAGCAGCCTCCGTAGCTCTGGGGCCAACGTCCTGACTTTC
>TRBJ2-1|17|.|TRBV7-9|.
CASSLGSQGRGYNEQFF
TGTGCCAGCAGCTTGGGGTCCCAGGGGCGAGGGTACAATGAGCAGTTCTTC
>TRBJ2-1|15|.|TRBV6-5|.
CASRTRRGPYNEQFF
TGTGCCAGCAGAACAAGGCGGGGACCCTACAATGAGCAGTTCTTC
>TRBJ2-3|15|.|TRBV4-2|TRBD1
CASSQGTGGTDTQYF
TGTGCCAGCAGCCAAGGGACAGGGGGCACAGATACGCAGTATTTT
>TRBJ1-2|12|.|TRBV6-5|.
CASSPTTYGYTF
TGTGCCAGCTCACCAACAACCTATGGCTACACCTTC
>TRBJ2-1|14|.|TRBV6-1|TRBD1
CASSGRQGAYEQFF
TGTGCCAGCAGTGGTCGACAGGGGGCCTATGAGCAGTTCTTC
>TRBJ2-1|10|.|TRBV30|.
CAWIHFEQFF
TGTGCCTGGATCCATTTTGAGCAGTTCTTC
>TRBJ1-1|16|.|TRBV7-9|TRBD1
CASSLGDRGRRTEAFF
TGTGCCAGCAGCTTAGGGGACAGGGGGCGACGAACTGAAGCTTTCTTT
>TRBJ2-7|15|.|TRBV11-3|.
CASSLGRGSSYEQYF
TGTGCCAGCAGCTTAGGCAGGGGAAGCTCCTACGAGCAGTACTTC
>TRBJ1-2|15|.|TRBV5-8|.
CASSPPGQTNYGYTF
TGTGCCAGCAGCCCGCCAGGACAGACAAACTATGGCTACACCTTC
>TRBJ2-3|16|.|TRBV7-2|TRBD2
CASSWRGTYEADTQYF
TGTGCCAGCAGCTGGCGGGGGACGTATGAGGCAGATACGCAGTATTTT
>TRBJ1-5|15|.|TRBV7-3|.
CASSLGGRSNQPQHF
TGTGCCAGCAGCTTAGGGGGCAGGAGCAATCAGCCCCAGCATTTT
>TRBJ1-6|16|.|TRBV11-2|.
CASSLLGGSPSSPLHF
TGTGCCAGCAGCTTACTTGGGGGGAGTCCTAGTTCACCCCTCCACTTT
>TRBJ1-2|16|.|TRBV5-1|TRBD1
CASSPLPGTGGDGYTF
TGCGCCAGCAGCCCACTACCCGGGACAGGGGGCGATGGCTACACCTTC
>TRBJ2-7|16|.|TRBV5-1|TRBD1
CASSPGTGAKGYEQYF
TGCGCCAGCAGTCCTGGGACAGGGGCAAAAGGCTACGAGCAGTACTTC
>TRBJ2-2|16|.|TRBV7-2|TRBD2
CASSSGLAGLTGELFF
TGTGCCAGCAGCTCGGGACTAGCGGGGCTCACCGGGGAGCTGTTTTTT
>TRBJ1-3|15|.|TRBV7-2|.
CASSLIGGDGNTIYF
TGTGCCAGCAGCTTAATCGGAGGGGACGGAAACACCATATATTTT
>TRBJ1-5|14|.|TRBV2|TRBD1
CASSRQGVGQPQHF
TGTGCCAGCAGTCGACAGGGGGTTGGTCAGCCCCAGCATTTT
>TRBJ1-4|14|.|TRBV6-5|TRBD1
CASKIRGLEGKLFF
TGTGCCAGCAAAATCAGGGGGCTGGAGGGAAAACTGTTTTTT
>TRBJ2-7|16|.|TRBV25-1|TRBD1
CASSESRDRGYHEQYF
TGTGCCAGCAGTGAATCCCGGGACAGGGGGTACCACGAGCAGTACTTC
>TRBJ1-2|16|.|TRBV9|.
CASSVDYGTLGYGYTF
TGTGCCAGCAGCGTAGATTATGGGACATTAGGCTATGGCTACACCTTC
>TRBJ2-7|15|once|TRBV9|.
CASSVGWDTNYEQYF
TGTGCCAGCAGCGTAGGATGGGACACAAACTACGAGCAGTACTTC
>TRBJ1-2|13|.|TRBV9|.
CASSVSVRSGYTF
TGTGCCAGCAGCGTAAGTGTACGGAGTGGCTACACCTTC
>TRBJ1-2|14|.|TRBV4-3|.
CASSPSGGAEGYTF
TGCGCCAGCAGCCCCTCGGGGGGGGCGGAGGGCTACACCTTC
>TRBJ2-7|14|once|TRBV7-2|TRBD1
CASSLGTGSYEQYF
TGTGCCAGCAGCTTAGGGACAGGTTCCTACGAGCAGTACTTC
>TRBJ2-3|14|.|TRBV5-5|TRBD1
CASTGTGPTDTQYF
TGTGCCAGTACCGGGACAGGTCCCACAGATACGCAGTATTTT
>TRBJ2-2|16|.|TRBV19|TRBD1
CASRPRDRGGTGELFF
TGTGCCAGTAGACCCCGGGACAGGGGTGGGACCGGGGAGCTGTTTTTT
>TRBJ2-4|14|.|TRBV6-1|.
CASSVGLVKEIQYF
TGTGCCAGCAGTGTGGGACTGGTGAAGGAGATTCAGTACTTC
>TRBJ2-5|16|.|TRBV6-6|TRBD2
CASSLTSGGRIETQYF
TGTGCCAGCAGTTTGACTAGCGGGGGGCGCATAGAGACCCAGTACTTC
>TRBJ2-5|15|.|TRBV5-1|.
CASTLRGSDGETQYF
TGCGCCAGCACGCTAAGGGGGTCGGATGGAGAGACCCAGTACTTC
>TRBJ1-6|16|once|TRBV9|.
CASSLGQSSYNSPLHF
TGTGCCAGCAGCCTCGGACAGAGCTCCTATAATTCACCCCTCCACTTT
>TRBJ1-1|14|.|TRBV4-2|TRBD1
CASSRGQGPSEAFF
TGTGCCAGCAGCCGCGGACAGGGTCCTTCTGAAGCTTTCTTT
>TRBJ2-1|17|.|TRBV7-2|TRBD2
CASSPWAGTRVANEQFF
TGTGCCAGCAGCCCATGGGCCGGGACTAGGGTTGCGAATGAGCAGTTCTTC
>TRBJ2-2|12|.|TRBV6-1|.
CASDTGIGELFF
TGTGCCAGTGATACAGGGATCGGGGAGCTGTTTTTT
>TRBJ1-1|15|.|TRBV7-3|TRBD1
CASSLKGQGATEAFF
TGTGCCAGCAGCCTAAAGGGACAGGGGGCGACTGAAGCTTTCTTT
>TRBJ2-3|16|.|TRBV5-1|.
CASSPILGGAAHTQYF
TGCGCCAGCAGCCCAATCTTGGGGGGGGCCGCACATACGCAGTATTTT
>TRBJ1-2|12|.|TRBV29-1|.
CSAASGLYGYTF
TGCAGCGCCGCTTCGGGACTCTATGGCTACACCTTC
>TRBJ1-6|15|.|TRBV6-5|TRBD1
CASTITGQRNSPLHF
TGTGCCAGCACCATAACGGGACAGAGGAATTCACCCCTCCACTTT